This TCR beta chain was obtained from a study of identical twins. Points from the study as a whole: In drawing conclusions, the study used cross-sectional statistical analysis and did not follow the same donors. Models predicted less out-of-frame TCR alpha sharing in monozygotic twins than was found.

TCRdb independently ran MiXCR on the 5' RACE reads; one entry per CDR3 protein. In the table there are about 500,000 distinct CDR3 sequences, roughly 13% of which are singletons. Germline CDR1 is ENHRY and CDR2 is SYGVKD. The CDR3 has 16 residues. V shed 7 bases and J shed 0 bases, with 18 bases lying between them. Regarding this clonotype: Its antigen is undetermined.

The same sample was also used in a study of yellow fever vaccine responses in identical twins. From that report: After vaccination, twins' T cell response reportedly seemed partly convergent, partly personalized.

Sequenced input: CD4+ T cells sorted from blood. The chain couples TRBV10-3 to TRBJ1-1; D possibly corresponds to TRBD1 (6 bases). This clonotype was sampled from a woman aged 18-30 years in good health. CDR3 coding DNA: TGTGCCATCACCCCAACAGGGAATCAGATGAACACTGAAGCTTTCTTT. The encoded protein is CAITPTGNQMNTEAFF.